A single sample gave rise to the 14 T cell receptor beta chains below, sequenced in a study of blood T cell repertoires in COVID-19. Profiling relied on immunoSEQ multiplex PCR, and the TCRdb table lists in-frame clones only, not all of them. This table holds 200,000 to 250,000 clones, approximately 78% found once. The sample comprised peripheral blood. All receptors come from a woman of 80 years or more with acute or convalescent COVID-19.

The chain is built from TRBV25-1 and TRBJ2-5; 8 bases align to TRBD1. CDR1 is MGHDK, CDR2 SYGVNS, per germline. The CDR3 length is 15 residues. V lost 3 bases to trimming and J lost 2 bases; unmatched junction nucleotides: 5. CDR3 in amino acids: CASSDYRGEQETQYF. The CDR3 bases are TGTGCCAGCAGTGACTACAGGGGGGAGCAAGAGACCCAGTACTTC.

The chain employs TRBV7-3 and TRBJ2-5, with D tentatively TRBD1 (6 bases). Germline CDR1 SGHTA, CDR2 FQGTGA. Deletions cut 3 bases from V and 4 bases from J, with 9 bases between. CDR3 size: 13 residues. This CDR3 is CASSFRGRETQYF. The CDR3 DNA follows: TGTGCCAGCAGCTTCAGGGGCAGAGAGACCCAGTACTTC.

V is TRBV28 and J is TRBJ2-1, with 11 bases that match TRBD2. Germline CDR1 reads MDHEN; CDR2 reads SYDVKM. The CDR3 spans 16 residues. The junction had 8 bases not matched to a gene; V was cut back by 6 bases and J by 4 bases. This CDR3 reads CASRGPGTSGYNEQFF. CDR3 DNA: TGTGCCAGCAGGGGACCCGGGACTAGCGGTTACAATGAGCAGTTCTTC.

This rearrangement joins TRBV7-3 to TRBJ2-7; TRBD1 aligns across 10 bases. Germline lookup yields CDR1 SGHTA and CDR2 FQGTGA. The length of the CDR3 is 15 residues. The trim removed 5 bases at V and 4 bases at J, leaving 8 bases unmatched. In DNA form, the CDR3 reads TGTGCCAGCAGCCTGGAACCGGGACAGGGGTACGAGCAGTACTTC. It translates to CASSLEPGQGYEQYF.

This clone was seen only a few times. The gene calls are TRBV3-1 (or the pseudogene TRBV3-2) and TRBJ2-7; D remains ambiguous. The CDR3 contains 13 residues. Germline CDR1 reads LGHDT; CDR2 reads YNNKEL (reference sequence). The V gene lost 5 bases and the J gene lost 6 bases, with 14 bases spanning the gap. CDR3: CASSEVLASEQYF. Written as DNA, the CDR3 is TGTGCCAGCAGCGAGGTATTAGCATCCGAGCAGTACTTC.

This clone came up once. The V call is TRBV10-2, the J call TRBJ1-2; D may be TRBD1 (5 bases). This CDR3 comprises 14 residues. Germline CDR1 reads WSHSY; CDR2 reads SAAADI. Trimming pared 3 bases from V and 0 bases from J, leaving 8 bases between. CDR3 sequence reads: CASSDDSPNYGYTF. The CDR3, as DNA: TGCGCCAGCAGTGACGACAGCCCTAACTATGGCTACACCTTC.

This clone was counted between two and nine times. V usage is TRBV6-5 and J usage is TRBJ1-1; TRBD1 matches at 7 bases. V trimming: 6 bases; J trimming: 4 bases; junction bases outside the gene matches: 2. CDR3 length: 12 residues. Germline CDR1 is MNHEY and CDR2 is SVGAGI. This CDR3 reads CASSTGVTEAFF. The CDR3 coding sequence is TGTGCCAGCAGCACAGGGGTCACTGAAGCTTTCTTT.

CDR3 loop: CASSPAGGYNEQFF. The CDR3 DNA reads as TGTGCCAGCAGCCCCGCAGGGGGCTACAATGAGCAGTTCTTC. This rearrangement joins TRBV9 to TRBJ2-1; the match to TRBD1 covers 7 bases. Germline V gene lookup returns CDR1 SGDLS and CDR2 YYNGEE. V trimming: 4 bases; J trimming: 3 bases; junction bases outside the gene matches: 4. The CDR3 is 14 amino acids.

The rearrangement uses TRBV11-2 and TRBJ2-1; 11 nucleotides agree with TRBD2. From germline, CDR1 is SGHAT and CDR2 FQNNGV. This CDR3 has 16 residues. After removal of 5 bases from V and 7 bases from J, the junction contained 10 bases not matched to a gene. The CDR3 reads CASSPGLAGPDNEQFF. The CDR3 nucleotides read TGTGCCAGCAGCCCCGGACTAGCGGGCCCCGATAATGAGCAGTTCTTC.

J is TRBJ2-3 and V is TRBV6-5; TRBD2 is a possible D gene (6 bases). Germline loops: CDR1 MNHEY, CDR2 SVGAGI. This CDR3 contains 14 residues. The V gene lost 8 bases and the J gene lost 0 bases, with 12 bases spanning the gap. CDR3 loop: CASAGDFSTDTQYF. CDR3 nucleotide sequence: TGTGCCAGCGCCGGGGACTTCAGCACAGATACGCAGTATTTT.

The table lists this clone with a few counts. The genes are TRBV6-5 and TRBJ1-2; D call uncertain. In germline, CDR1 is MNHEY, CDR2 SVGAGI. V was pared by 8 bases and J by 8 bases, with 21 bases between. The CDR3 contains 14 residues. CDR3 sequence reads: CASSPARANGGYTF. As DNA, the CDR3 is TGTGCCAGCTCCCCCGCGAGGGCCAACGGGGGCTACACCTTC.

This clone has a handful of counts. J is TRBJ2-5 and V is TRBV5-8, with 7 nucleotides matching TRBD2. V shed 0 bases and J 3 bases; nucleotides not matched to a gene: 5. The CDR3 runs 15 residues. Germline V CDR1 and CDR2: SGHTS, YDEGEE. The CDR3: CASSLGVAGEETQYF. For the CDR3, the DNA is TGTGCCAGCAGCTTGGGGGTAGCGGGCGAAGAGACCCAGTACTTC.

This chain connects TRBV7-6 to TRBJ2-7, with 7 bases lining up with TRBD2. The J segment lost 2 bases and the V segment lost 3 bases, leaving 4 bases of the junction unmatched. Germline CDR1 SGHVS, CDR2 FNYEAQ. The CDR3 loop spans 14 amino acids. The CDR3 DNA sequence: TGTGCCAGCAGCTTCCTAGCGGCCCCCTACGAGCAGTACTTC. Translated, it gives CASSFLAAPYEQYF.

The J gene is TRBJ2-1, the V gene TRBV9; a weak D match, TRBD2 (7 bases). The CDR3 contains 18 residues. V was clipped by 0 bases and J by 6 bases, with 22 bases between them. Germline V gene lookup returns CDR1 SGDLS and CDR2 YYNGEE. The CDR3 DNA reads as TGTGCCAGCAGCGTAGCTGGGTCAGCGGGACACATAGGCAATGAGCAGTTCTTC. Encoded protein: CASSVAGSAGHIGNEQFF. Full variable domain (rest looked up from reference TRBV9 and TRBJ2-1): DSGVTQTPKHLITATGQRVTLRCSPRSGDLSVYWYQQSLDQGLQFLIQYYNGEERAKGNILERFSAQQFPDLHSELNLSSLELGDSALYFCASSVAGSAGHIGNEQFFGPGTRLTVL.